The text below deals with one T cell receptor (beta chain). The antigen is not known. These data are taken from a study of beta chain features in type 1 diabetes. Per germline, CDR1 SGHRS and CDR2 YFSETQ. The CDR3 has 16 amino acids. The ends lost 4 bases at V and 2 bases at J; junction bases unmatched: 9. Findings of the study overall: For Type 1 diabetes patients, all four CD4+ subsets carried TCRB CDR3s that were moderately but significantly shorter.

Reverse transcription of all isolated RNA meant that expressed TCRB transcripts were sequenced. Profiled with immunoSEQ multiplex PCR; TCRdb holds only in-frame clones, not every one. The sample records about 160,000 clones, less than 9.5% being singletons. The chain is built from TRBV5-1 and TRBJ2-5; 9 bases align to TRBD2. Sequencing used central memory CD4+ T cells from blood. The TCR comes from a woman in her 40s with type 1 diabetes. CDR3 loop: CASSPATTSGQETQYF. CDR3 nucleotide sequence: TGCGCCAGCAGCCCCGCGACGACTAGCGGACAAGAGACCCAGTACTTC.